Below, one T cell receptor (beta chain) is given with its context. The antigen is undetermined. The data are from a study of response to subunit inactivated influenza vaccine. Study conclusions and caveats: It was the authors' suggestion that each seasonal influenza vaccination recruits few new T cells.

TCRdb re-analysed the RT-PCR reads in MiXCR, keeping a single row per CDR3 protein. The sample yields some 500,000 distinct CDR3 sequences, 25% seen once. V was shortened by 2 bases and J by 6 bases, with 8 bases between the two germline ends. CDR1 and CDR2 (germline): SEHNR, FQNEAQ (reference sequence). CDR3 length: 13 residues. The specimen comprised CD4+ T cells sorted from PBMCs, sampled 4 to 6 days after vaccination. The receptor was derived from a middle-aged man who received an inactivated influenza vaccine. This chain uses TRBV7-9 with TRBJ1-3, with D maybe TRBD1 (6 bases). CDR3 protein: CASSLLGANTIYF. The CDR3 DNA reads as TGTGCCAGCAGCTTATTGGGGGCAAACACCATATATTTT.